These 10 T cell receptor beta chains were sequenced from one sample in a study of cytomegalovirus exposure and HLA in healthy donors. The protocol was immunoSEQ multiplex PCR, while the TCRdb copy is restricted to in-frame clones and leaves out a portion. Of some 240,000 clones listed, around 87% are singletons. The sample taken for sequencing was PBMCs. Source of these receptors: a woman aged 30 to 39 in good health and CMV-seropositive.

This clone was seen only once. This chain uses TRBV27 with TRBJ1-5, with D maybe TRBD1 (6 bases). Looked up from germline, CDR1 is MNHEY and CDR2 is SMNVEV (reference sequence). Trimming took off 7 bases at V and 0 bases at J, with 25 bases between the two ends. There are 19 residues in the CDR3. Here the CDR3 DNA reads TGTGCCAGCACCCCCCCTCCAGGACAGCAAAAGTATAGCAATCAGCCCCAGCATTTT. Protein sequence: CASTPPPGQQKYSNQPQHF.

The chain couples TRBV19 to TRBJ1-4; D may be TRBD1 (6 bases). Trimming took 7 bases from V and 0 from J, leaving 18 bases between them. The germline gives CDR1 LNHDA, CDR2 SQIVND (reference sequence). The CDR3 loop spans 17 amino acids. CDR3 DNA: TGTGCCAGTACCCCGAACCGGGGGGCAGCAACTAATGAAAAACTGTTTTTT. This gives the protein CASTPNRGAATNEKLFF.

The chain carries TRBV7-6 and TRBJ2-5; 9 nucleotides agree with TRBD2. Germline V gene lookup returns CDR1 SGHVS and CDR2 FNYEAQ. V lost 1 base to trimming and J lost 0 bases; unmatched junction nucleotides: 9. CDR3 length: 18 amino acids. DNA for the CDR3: TGTGCCAGCAGCTTAGGCCTGGGAGCGGGAGGTTACCAAGAGACCCAGTACTTC. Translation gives CASSLGLGAGGYQETQYF.

The CDR3 region has the DNA TGTGCCAGCAGCTTAGTTTCCCCGACTGACACAGATACGCAGTATTTT. It yields the protein CASSLVSPTDTDTQYF. The chain joins TRBV7-9 to TRBJ2-3; D is unclear. CDR1 and CDR2 from the germline V gene are SEHNR and FQNEAQ (reference sequence). CDR3 size: 16 residues. Trimming left V 1 base short and J 2 bases short, with 13 bases between. Together with reference TRBV7-9 and TRBJ2-3, the CDR3 gives the full variable domain: DTGVSQNPRHKITKRGQNVTFRCDPISEHNRLYWYRQTLGQGPEFLTYFQNEAQLEKSRLLSDRFSAERPKGSFSTLEIQRTEQGDSAMYLCASSLVSPTDTDTQYFGPGTRLTVL.

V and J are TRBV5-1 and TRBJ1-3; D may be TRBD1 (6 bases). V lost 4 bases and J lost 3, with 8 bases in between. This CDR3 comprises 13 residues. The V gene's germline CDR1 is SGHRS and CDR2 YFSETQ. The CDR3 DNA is TGCGCCAGCAGCGAGGGGGTTGGAAACACCATATATTTT. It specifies CASSEGVGNTIYF.

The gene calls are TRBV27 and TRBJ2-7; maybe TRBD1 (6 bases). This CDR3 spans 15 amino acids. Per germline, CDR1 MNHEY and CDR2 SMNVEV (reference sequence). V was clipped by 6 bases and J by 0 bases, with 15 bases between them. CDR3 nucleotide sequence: TGTGCCAGCAGCCGCCGGGACACAAGCTCCTACGAGCAGTACTTC. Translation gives CASSRRDTSSYEQYF.

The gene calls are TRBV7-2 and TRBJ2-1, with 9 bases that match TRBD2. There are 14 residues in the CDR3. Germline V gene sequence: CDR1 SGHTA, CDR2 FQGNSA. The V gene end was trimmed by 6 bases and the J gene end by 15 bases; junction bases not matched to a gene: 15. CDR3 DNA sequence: TGTGCCAGCAGTTCGGGAGGTAGCGGGAGAGCCACGTTCTTC. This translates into CASSSGGSGRATFF.

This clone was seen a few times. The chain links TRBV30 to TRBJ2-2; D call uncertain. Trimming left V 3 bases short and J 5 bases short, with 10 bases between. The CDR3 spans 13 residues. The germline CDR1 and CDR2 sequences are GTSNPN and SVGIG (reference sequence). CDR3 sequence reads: CAWRARRTGELFF. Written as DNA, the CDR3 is TGTGCCTGGAGGGCTAGACGTACCGGGGAGCTGTTTTTT.

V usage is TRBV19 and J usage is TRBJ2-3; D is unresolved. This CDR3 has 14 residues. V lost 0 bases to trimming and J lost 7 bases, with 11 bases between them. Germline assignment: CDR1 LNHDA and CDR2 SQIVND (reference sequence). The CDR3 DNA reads TGTGCCAGTAGTATAGATCTATCCACGTATACGCAGTATTTT. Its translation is CASSIDLSTYTQYF.

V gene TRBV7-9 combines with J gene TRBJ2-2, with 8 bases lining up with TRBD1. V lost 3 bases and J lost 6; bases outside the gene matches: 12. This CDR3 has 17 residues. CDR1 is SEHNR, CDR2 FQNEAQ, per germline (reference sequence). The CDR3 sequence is CASSLRTGSAGAGELFF. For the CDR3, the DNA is TGTGCCAGCAGCTTGAGGACAGGGTCCGCTGGGGCCGGGGAGCTGTTTTTT.